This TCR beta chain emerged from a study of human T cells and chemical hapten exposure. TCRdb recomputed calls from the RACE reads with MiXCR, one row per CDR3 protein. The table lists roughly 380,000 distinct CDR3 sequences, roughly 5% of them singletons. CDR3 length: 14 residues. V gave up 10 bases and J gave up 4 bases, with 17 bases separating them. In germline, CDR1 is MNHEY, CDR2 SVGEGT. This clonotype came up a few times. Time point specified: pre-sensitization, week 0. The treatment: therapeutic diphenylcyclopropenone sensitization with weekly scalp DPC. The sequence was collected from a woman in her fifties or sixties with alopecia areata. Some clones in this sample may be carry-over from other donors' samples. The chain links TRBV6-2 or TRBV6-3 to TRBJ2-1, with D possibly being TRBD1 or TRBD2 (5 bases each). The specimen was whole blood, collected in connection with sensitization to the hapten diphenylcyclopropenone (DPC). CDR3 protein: CAISETGRYNEQFF. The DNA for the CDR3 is TGTGCCATTTCGGAAACGGGGCGGTACAATGAGCAGTTCTTC.